The 3 T cell receptor beta chains reported below all come from one sample, sequenced in a study of blood T cell repertoires in COVID-19. The method was immunoSEQ multiplex PCR; TCRdb's version includes in-frame clones alone and lacks a portion of them. The table shows about 120,000 clones, with roughly nine tenths occurring only once. Sample: peripheral blood. These receptors were taken from a man aged 45-65 years with active COVID-19.

V and J are TRBV5-1 and TRBJ2-7, with D possibly matching TRBD2 (5 bases). The CDR3 covers 14 residues. Germline lookup yields CDR1 SGHRS and CDR2 YFSETQ. Trimming cost V 3 bases and J 0 bases, with 10 bases left between them. CDR3 nucleotide sequence: TGCGCCAGCAGCTCCGAGGGTCTCTCCTACGAGCAGTACTTC. It encodes CASSSEGLSYEQYF.

The V gene is TRBV6-5, the J gene TRBJ1-1, with D tentatively TRBD1 (6 bases). Germline CDR1 MNHEY, CDR2 SVGAGI. Trimming took 0 bases from V and 1 from J, leaving 9 bases between them. This CDR3 is 15 amino acids long. In DNA, the CDR3 is TGTGCCAGCAGTTACTCTGGACAGTGGAACACTGAAGCTTTCTTT. Amino acid sequence: CASSYSGQWNTEAFF.

The chain links TRBV5-6 to TRBJ2-7; 8 nucleotides agree with TRBD1. The CDR3 spans 16 residues. From germline, CDR1 is SGHDT and CDR2 YYEEEE. V lost 4 bases to trimming and J lost 2 bases; unmatched junction nucleotides: 11. CDR3 loop: CASSGRVGQGAYEQYF. CDR3 sequence (DNA): TGTGCCAGCAGCGGAAGGGTAGGACAGGGAGCCTACGAGCAGTACTTC.